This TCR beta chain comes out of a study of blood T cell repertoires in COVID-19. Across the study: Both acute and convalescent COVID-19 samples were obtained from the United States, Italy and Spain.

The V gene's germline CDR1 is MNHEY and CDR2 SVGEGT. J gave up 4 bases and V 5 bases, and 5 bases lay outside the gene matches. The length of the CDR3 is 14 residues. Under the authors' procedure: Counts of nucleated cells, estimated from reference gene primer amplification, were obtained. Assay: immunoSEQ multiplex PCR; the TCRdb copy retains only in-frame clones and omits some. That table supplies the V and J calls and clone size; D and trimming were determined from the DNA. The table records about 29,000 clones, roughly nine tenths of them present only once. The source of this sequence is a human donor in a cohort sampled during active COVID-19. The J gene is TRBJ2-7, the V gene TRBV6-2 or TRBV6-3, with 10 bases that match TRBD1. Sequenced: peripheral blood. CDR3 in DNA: TGTGCCAGCAGTCTGGGACAGGGGCGATACGAGCAGTACTTC. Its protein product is CASSLGQGRYEQYF.